This T cell receptor (beta chain) comes out of a study of early T cells in non-severe SARS-CoV-2 infection. Unmatched junction bases numbered 0, after V lost 4 bases and J lost 1 base. This CDR3 contains 13 residues. Germline loops: CDR1 SGHVS, CDR2 FNYEAQ. Individual cDNA molecules received unique molecular identifiers during library preparation. MiXCR, run by TCRdb on the 5' RACE reads, gives a single entry per CDR3 protein. The sample has 60,000 or so distinct CDR3 sequences; roughly 12% are singletons. This sequence joins TRBV7-6 and TRBJ1-1; 7 positions agree with TRBD1. This clonotype was sampled from an adult who was a healthcare worker with PCR-confirmed SARS-CoV-2 infection or an uninfected control (not recorded which). The sequencing used whole blood, collected at baseline. The chain's CDR3 is CASSWDRNTEAFF. As DNA, the CDR3 is TGTGCCAGCAGCTGGGACAGGAACACTGAAGCTTTCTTT.